This entry lists 27 T cell receptor beta chains sequenced from one sample in a study of OX40 agonist ivuxolimab in advanced cancers. Clones were sequenced by immunoSEQ multiplex PCR, and TCRdb holds only the in-frame ones, with some missing. The data hold tens of thousands of clones, with more than 80% observed a single time. The specimen was CD4+ or CD8+ T cells sorted from blood, collected in a trial of the OX40 agonist ivuxolimab. The receptor source for this set is an adult with an advanced solid tumor such as melanoma, head and neck, liver or kidney cancer.

This clone was detected once. The chain combines TRBV5-1 with TRBJ2-5; no clear D. The CDR3 has 12 residues. Trimming left V 1 base short and J 1 base short, with 2 bases between. Germline V gives CDR1 SGHRS, CDR2 YFSETQ. The CDR3 protein is CASSLSQETQYF. The CDR3 coding sequence is TGCGCCAGCAGCTTGTCCCAAGAGACCCAGTACTTC.

The gene calls are TRBV25-1 and TRBJ2-1, with D perhaps TRBD1 (6 bases). Trimming took off 6 bases at V and 2 bases at J, with 14 bases between the two ends. The CDR3 has 15 residues. Germline V gene data show CDR1 as MGHDK and CDR2 as SYGVNS. CDR3 sequence reads: CASSRVGGAYNEQFF. CDR3 DNA: TGTGCCAGCAGCCGAGTAGGGGGTGCCTACAATGAGCAGTTCTTC.

The V call is TRBV10-1, the J call TRBJ2-5; 12 bases line up with TRBD1. CDR1 is WNHNN, CDR2 SYGVQD, per germline (reference sequence). This CDR3 region has 15 residues. After removal of 6 bases from V and 4 bases from J, the junction contained 6 bases not matched to a gene. CDR3 region: CASSPGTGGGETQYF. The CDR3 region has the DNA TGCGCCAGCAGCCCCGGGACAGGGGGCGGAGAGACCCAGTACTTC.

The J gene is TRBJ2-1, the V gene TRBV6-5; 9 nucleotides agree with TRBD1. The germline V gene has CDR1 MNHEY and CDR2 SVGAGI. CDR3 size: 15 residues. V lost 4 bases to trimming and J lost 8 bases; unmatched junction nucleotides: 9. Written as DNA, the CDR3 is TGTGCCAGCAGTTTTGGGGACAGGGCAGGGGATGAGCAGTTCTTC. Its translation is CASSFGDRAGDEQFF.

This chain connects TRBV7-9 to TRBJ2-6; a weak D match, TRBD2 (5 bases). The CDR3 extends over 19 amino acids. V gave up 5 bases and J gave up 4 bases, with 24 bases separating them. The germline gives CDR1 SEHNR, CDR2 FQNEAQ (reference sequence). CDR3 sequence: CASSRYPLTDSKGANVLTF. The CDR3 coding sequence is TGTGCCAGCAGCCGATACCCCCTTACGGACTCTAAGGGGGCCAACGTCCTGACTTTC.

This chain connects TRBV19 to TRBJ2-4, with TRBD1 matching over 7 bases. This CDR3 contains 15 residues. The trim removed 6 bases at V and 1 base at J, leaving 6 bases unmatched. The germline gives CDR1 LNHDA, CDR2 SQIVND (reference sequence). The CDR3 DNA is TGTGCCAGTAGCACTGACAGGGACGCCAAAAACATTCAGTACTTC. It is translated as CASSTDRDAKNIQYF.

V usage is TRBV10-3 and J usage is TRBJ2-3; D gene uncertain. This CDR3 has 14 amino acids. Germline CDR1 reads ENHRY; CDR2 reads SYGVKD. V lost 4 bases and J 2 bases, leaving 10 bases between the germline ends. The CDR3 reads CAISVERVTDTQYF. The CDR3, as DNA: TGTGCCATCAGTGTAGAAAGGGTCACAGATACGCAGTATTTT.

The rearrangement links TRBV7-7 to TRBJ1-1; 8 bases align to TRBD1. J lost 8 bases, V lost 1 base, and 9 bases had no gene match. This CDR3 is built from 15 residues. Per germline, CDR1 SSHAT and CDR2 FNYEAQ (reference sequence). The CDR3 DNA is TGTGCCAGCAGCTTAGACAGTGGAGGACAGGGCGAAGCTTTCTTT. This encodes CASSLDSGGQGEAFF.

The gene calls are TRBV9 and TRBJ2-3; perhaps TRBD2 as D (5 bases). The CDR3 runs 16 residues. With 0 bases removed from V and 2 bases from J, the gap between germline ends came to 13 bases. Germline values: CDR1 SGDLS, CDR2 YYNGEE. CDR3 residues: CASSVGMTIYTDTQYF. The CDR3 DNA reads as TGTGCCAGCAGCGTAGGTATGACTATCTACACAGATACGCAGTATTTT.

The gene calls are TRBV2 and TRBJ2-5; unclear D gene. The closer fit of TRBJ2-7 to the DNA end suggests the J call may be wrong. CDR3 length: 15 amino acids. Germline V gives CDR1 SNHLY, CDR2 FYNNEI. The CDR3 DNA reads as TGTGCCAGCAGTGAAGATCGAGGACGGCGCTACGAGCAGTACTTC. This gives the protein CASSEDRGRRYEQYF.

The chain recombines TRBV28 with TRBJ2-6; D unclear. This CDR3 comprises 15 residues. Germline values: CDR1 MDHEN, CDR2 SYDVKM. V was shortened by 7 bases and J by 1 base, with 11 bases between the two germline ends. CDR3 sequence: CASTRLESGANVLTF. CDR3 sequence (DNA): TGTGCCAGCACTAGGTTGGAATCTGGGGCCAACGTCCTGACTTTC.

This clone has just one count. The rearrangement uses TRBV6-5 and TRBJ1-3, with D possibly matching TRBD1 (5 bases). The V end was cut by 7 bases, the J end by 3 bases, with 13 bases between. The CDR3 is made up of 14 amino acids. Germline CDR1 is MNHEY and CDR2 is SVGAGI. In DNA form, the CDR3 reads TGTGCCAGCACTGGGGCCTTGGTTGGAAACACCATATATTTT. It yields the protein CASTGALVGNTIYF.

The V call is TRBV6-1, the J call TRBJ2-2; D ambiguous. CDR3 length: 15 residues. The germline V gene has CDR1 MNHNS and CDR2 SASEGT. The germline V and J ends were trimmed by 6 bases and 4 bases, with 15 bases remaining between them. CDR3 residues: CASSALRVSTGELFF. CDR3 in DNA: TGTGCCAGCAGCGCTTTAAGAGTATCCACCGGGGAGCTGTTTTTT.

This sequence joins TRBV5-8 and TRBJ2-5; D is undetermined. The J call could be wrong; TRBJ2-7 is a better fit for the DNA end. Germline CDR1 reads SGHTS; CDR2 reads YDEGEE. This CDR3 region has 13 residues. DNA of the CDR3: TGTGCCAGCAGCTTGACGGGCGGACACGAGCAGTACTTC. Its translation is CASSLTGGHEQYF.

The J gene is TRBJ2-2, the V gene TRBV5-1; 7 nucleotides agree with TRBD2. The V gene's germline CDR1 is SGHRS and CDR2 YFSETQ. This CDR3 has 14 amino acids. The V segment lost 3 bases and the J segment 5 bases; nucleotides outside the gene matches: 4. The CDR3 DNA reads as TGCGCCAGCAGCTCCGGGACTACAACCGGGGAGCTGTTTTTT. Amino acid sequence: CASSSGTTTGELFF. Complete variable domain (other parts from reference TRBV5-1 and TRBJ2-2): KAGVTQTPRYLIKTRGQQVTLSCSPISGHRSVSWYQQTPGQGLQFLFEYFSETQRNKGNFPGRFSGRQFSNSRSEMNVSTLELGDSALYLCASSSGTTTGELFFGEGSRLTVL.

As concerns this clone: Other DNA sequences of this sample code for an identical CDR3. This chain joins TRBV11-3 and TRBJ1-1; 7 bases agree with TRBD1. CDR1 and CDR2 from the germline V gene are SGHNT and YENEEA. The CDR3 spans 14 residues. After removal of 1 base from V and 4 bases from J, the junction contained 3 bases not matched to a gene. Written as DNA, the CDR3 is TGTGCCAGCAGCTTAGCGGCAGGGGGCACTGAAGCTTTCTTT. Translation gives CASSLAAGGTEAFF.

The gene calls are TRBV7-9 and TRBJ2-7, with D possibly called TRBD1 or TRBD2 (5 bases each). Germline CDR1 reads SEHNR; CDR2 reads FQNEAQ (reference sequence). The CDR3 sequence is 13 residues long. The ends were cut back, 8 bases at V and 2 bases at J, with 13 bases in the middle. For the CDR3, the DNA is TGTGCCAGCGGAGAGGGGATCCCCTACGAGCAGTACTTC. Encoded protein: CASGEGIPYEQYF. Complete variable domain (other parts from reference TRBV7-9 and TRBJ2-7): DTGVSQNPRHKITKRGQNVTFRCDPISEHNRLYWYRQTLGQGPEFLTYFQNEAQLEKSRLLSDRFSAERPKGSFSTLEIQRTEQGDSAMYLCASGEGIPYEQYFGPGTRLTVT.

The rearrangement links TRBV6-1 to TRBJ2-5; either TRBD1 or TRBD2 may fit D (5 bases each). The CDR3 has 15 residues. The germline V and J ends were trimmed by 3 bases and 4 bases, with 15 bases remaining between them. Germline V gives CDR1 MNHNS, CDR2 SASEGT. The CDR3 DNA reads TGTGCCAGCAGTGAGCAAGGTGGGGGACGAGAGACCCAGTACTTC. It yields the protein CASSEQGGGRETQYF.

In DNA, the CDR3 is TGCGCCAGCAGCTTGGCACAGGCTAATTCACCCCTCCACTTT. Its translation is CASSLAQANSPLHF. The chain recombines TRBV5-1 with TRBJ1-6, with D possibly being TRBD1 (5 bases). The CDR3 spans 14 residues. Per the germline V gene, CDR1 is SGHRS and CDR2 is YFSETQ. V shed 0 bases and J shed 6 bases, with 7 bases lying between them.

The chain links TRBV4-1 to TRBJ2-7; D not certain. The DNA end is a closer match to TRBJ2-5, so the J assignment may be wrong. The CDR3 sequence is 13 residues long. CDR1 MGHRA and CDR2 YSYEKL come from the germline V gene. CDR3 in amino acids: CASSLLNGETQYF. The CDR3 bases are TGCGCCAGCAGCCTCCTAAACGGGGAGACCCAGTACTTC.

V gene TRBV6-5 combines with J gene TRBJ1-2; tentative D call: TRBD1 (6 bases). The germline gives CDR1 MNHEY, CDR2 SVGAGI. V lost 10 bases, J lost 0 bases, and 15 bases lay in between. CDR3 size: 14 residues. CDR3 amino acids: CATKTGGPNYGYTF. In nucleotides, the CDR3 is TGTGCCACCAAAACGGGGGGGCCTAACTATGGCTACACCTTC.

This chain links TRBV28 with TRBJ1-5; D unclear. CDR1 and CDR2 from the germline V gene are MDHEN and SYDVKM. CDR3 size: 14 residues. V lost 2 bases and J 0 bases, leaving 5 bases between the germline ends. The CDR3: CASSLGFSNQPQHF. Written as DNA, the CDR3 is TGTGCCAGCAGTTTAGGGTTTAGCAATCAGCCCCAGCATTTT.

V usage is TRBV27 and J usage is TRBJ1-2, with 7 bases identical to TRBD1. The J segment lost 2 bases and the V segment lost 4 bases, leaving 7 bases of the junction unmatched. The CDR3 runs to 15 residues. Germline V lookup: CDR1 MNHEY, CDR2 SMNVEV (reference sequence). CDR3 sequence: CASSSRTGANYGYTF. DNA of the CDR3: TGTGCCAGCAGTTCAAGGACAGGTGCAAACTATGGCTACACCTTC.

The genes are TRBV12-5 and TRBJ1-5, with D perhaps TRBD1 (5 bases). There are 21 residues in the CDR3. Germline assignment: CDR1 LGHNT and CDR2 FRNRAP. The V and J ends lost 0 bases and 0 bases respectively, with 24 bases between them. CDR3 sequence: CASGLVRVPGTARYSNQPQHF. The CDR3 coding sequence is TGTGCTAGTGGTTTGGTAAGGGTACCAGGGACCGCCCGATATAGCAATCAGCCCCAGCATTTT.

The rearrangement uses TRBV5-8 and TRBJ2-7; no definite D call. CDR3 length equals 14 residues. Germline CDR1 is SGHTS and CDR2 is YDEGEE. V was clipped by 6 bases and J by 1 base, with 14 bases between them. The CDR3 reads CASTRGDTSYEQYF. In nucleotides, the CDR3 is TGTGCCAGCACCCGAGGAGACACTTCCTACGAGCAGTACTTC.

The chain carries TRBV9 and TRBJ1-3; D is perhaps TRBD1 (5 bases). CDR1 is SGDLS and CDR2 is YYNGEE in the germline V gene. The CDR3 is 15 amino acids. Trimming pared 4 bases from V and 0 bases from J, leaving 11 bases between. In nucleotides, the CDR3 is TGTGCCAGCAGCCAGGGCGCTTCCTCTGGAAACACCATATATTTT. Its protein product is CASSQGASSGNTIYF.

V usage is TRBV5-6 and J usage is TRBJ1-5; 9 nucleotides align to TRBD1. This CDR3 has 16 amino acids. Germline lookup yields CDR1 SGHDT and CDR2 YYEEEE. The V and J ends lost 3 bases and 1 base, in that order; junction bases with no gene match: 5. CDR3 sequence: CASSWGQGSSNQPQHF. The CDR3 DNA follows: TGTGCCAGCAGCTGGGGACAGGGATCAAGCAATCAGCCCCAGCATTTT.